Listed below are T cell receptor beta chains from one sample, sequenced in a study of T-cell memory formation after mild COVID-19. TCRdb independently ran MiXCR on the 5' RACE reads; one entry per CDR3 protein. The table includes approximately 300,000 distinct CDR3 sequences, just under 20% detected once. Material: PBMCs or a T cell subset sorted from them (not recorded which). The source is a man aged 18 to 30 who had mild COVID-19 (a few samples of this study predate the infection). Cell type and time point are not known. The CDR3 runs from the conserved cysteine through the conserved F or W. A D gene is named only where the DNA matches it firmly. A clone size is listed for some rows: how often the clone was seen (once, few, many), or a class if it is expanded.

d_gene	v_gene	abundance	j_gene	CDR3aa	CDR3nt
NA	TRBV6-6	NA	TRBJ2-5	CASRHRGQTQYF	TGTGCCAGCAGGCACAGAGGCCAGACCCAGTACTTC
NA	TRBV2	few	TRBJ2-5	CASSEGWETQYF	TGTGCCAGCAGTGAAGGTTGGGAGACCCAGTACTTC
NA	TRBV3-1	NA	TRBJ2-2	CASSQDMGELFF	TGTGCCAGCAGCCAAGATATGGGGGAGCTGTTTTTT
NA	TRBV7-2	NA	TRBJ1-2	CASSHGPGANYGYTF	TGTGCCAGCAGCCATGGCCCGGGGGCTAACTATGGCTACACCTTC
NA	TRBV10-3	few	TRBJ2-5	CAIGGREETQYF	TGTGCCATAGGGGGGAGAGAAGAGACCCAGTACTTC
NA	TRBV5-1	NA	TRBJ2-3	CASSPDRGPTDTQYF	TGCGCCAGCAGCCCGGACCGGGGACCCACAGATACGCAGTATTTT
NA	TRBV27	few	TRBJ1-5	CASSSGANQPQHF	TGTGCCAGCAGCTCAGGGGCCAATCAGCCCCAGCATTTT
TRBD1	TRBV12-3/TRBV12-4	few	TRBJ1-2	CATRQAGTVNYGYTF	TGTGCCACCAGACAAGCCGGGACAGTTAACTATGGCTACACCTTC
TRBD1	TRBV6-1	few	TRBJ1-5	CASSEASTGNNQPQHF	TGTGCCAGCAGTGAAGCCTCGACAGGGAACAATCAGCCCCAGCATTTT
NA	TRBV11-2	NA	TRBJ2-7	CASSLRDGSYEQYF	TGTGCCAGCAGCTTAAGGGACGGCTCCTACGAGCAGTACTTC
NA	TRBV27	NA	TRBJ2-7	CASTSRGQDAYEQYF	TGTGCCAGCACCTCCCGGGGACAAGACGCCTACGAGCAGTACTTC
NA	TRBV6-5	NA	TRBJ2-5	CASRTSSETQYF	TGTGCCAGCAGGACTAGTTCGGAGACCCAGTACTTC
NA	TRBV6-2/TRBV6-3	NA	TRBJ1-5	CASSYLEGAQHF	TGTGCCAGCAGTTACCTCGAGGGGGCCCAGCATTTT
NA	TRBV5-1	few	TRBJ2-3	CASSSTSGMSTDTQYF	TGCGCCAGCAGCTCGACTTCTGGGATGAGCACAGATACGCAGTATTTT
NA	TRBV29-1	few	TRBJ2-3	CSVEGGSTDTQYF	TGCAGCGTTGAAGGCGGGAGCACAGATACGCAGTATTTT
NA	TRBV6-5	many	TRBJ1-3	CASSYSEGSDTIYF	TGTGCCAGCAGTTACTCGGAAGGGAGTGACACCATATATTTT
NA	TRBV6-2/TRBV6-3	many	TRBJ2-2	CASIKSRRVGRTGELFF	TGTGCCAGCATCAAAAGCCGCCGGGTGGGGCGCACCGGGGAGCTGTTTTTT
NA	TRBV4-1	many	TRBJ2-7	CASSQDLTGREQYF	TGCGCCAGCAGCCAAGATCTTACAGGGCGCGAGCAGTACTTC
NA	TRBV4-2	NA	TRBJ2-6	CASSQDLRTGSGANVLTF	TGTGCCAGCAGCCAAGATCTCAGGACGGGCTCTGGGGCCAACGTCCTGACTTTC
NA	TRBV6-6	NA	TRBJ1-5	CASSSGQNPQPQHF	TGTGCCAGCAGTTCCGGACAGAATCCACAGCCCCAGCATTTT
TRBD1	TRBV4-3	many	TRBJ2-1	CASSRSLRDSNEQFF	TGCGCCAGCAGCCGGAGTCTCCGGGACAGCAATGAGCAGTTCTTC
TRBD1	TRBV5-4	few	TRBJ2-5	CASNSGTGLQETQYF	TGTGCCAGCAATTCCGGGACAGGACTCCAAGAGACCCAGTACTTC
NA	TRBV6-2/TRBV6-3	NA	TRBJ2-5	CASRPRRGWEETQYF	TGTGCCAGCAGACCCCGGAGGGGGTGGGAAGAGACCCAGTACTTC
NA	TRBV5-5	few	TRBJ1-2	CASSLGTVGYTF	TGTGCCAGCAGCTTGGGGACAGTTGGCTACACCTTC
TRBD1	TRBV20-1	NA	TRBJ1-2	CSARGFGQGENGYTF	TGCAGTGCTAGAGGATTCGGACAGGGGGAAAATGGCTACACCTTC
NA	TRBV12-3/TRBV12-4	NA	TRBJ1-5	CASSAEWGREYQPQHF	TGTGCCAGCAGCGCCGAGTGGGGCAGGGAGTATCAGCCCCAGCATTTT
NA	TRBV7-3	NA	TRBJ2-2	CASSDPVVGELFF	TGTGCCAGCAGCGATCCGGTGGTCGGGGAGCTGTTTTTT
TRBD2	TRBV29-1	NA	TRBJ2-3	CSVEGGIHWRVDTQYF	TGCAGCGTTGAGGGGGGGATACATTGGAGAGTAGATACGCAGTATTTT
TRBD1	TRBV5-6	many	TRBJ2-7	CASSLGTGMYEQYF	TGTGCCAGCAGCTTGGGGACAGGGATGTACGAGCAGTACTTC
NA	TRBV12-3/TRBV12-4	NA	TRBJ1-1	CASSLGARTEAFF	TGTGCCAGCAGTTTAGGGGCGCGGACTGAAGCTTTCTTT
TRBD2	TRBV4-2	NA	TRBJ2-1	CASSQGLAGGLRYNEQFF	TGTGCCAGCAGCCAGGGACTAGCGGGGGGGTTAAGATACAATGAGCAGTTCTTC
TRBD1	TRBV16	NA	TRBJ1-4	CASLLGQKNEKLFF	TGTGCCAGCCTCCTGGGACAGAAAAATGAAAAACTGTTTTTT
NA	TRBV28	NA	TRBJ1-5	CASTLGDDQPQHF	TGTGCCAGCACCCTAGGGGATGATCAGCCCCAGCATTTT
TRBD2	TRBV7-3	NA	TRBJ2-1	CASSFLAGSSYNEQFF	TGTGCCAGCAGCTTTCTAGCGGGGAGCTCCTACAATGAGCAGTTCTTC
NA	TRBV4-1	NA	TRBJ1-5	CASSVRGGQPQHF	TGCGCCAGCAGCGTGAGGGGTGGCCAGCCCCAGCATTTT
NA	TRBV20-1	few	TRBJ2-1	CSASRAGYNEQFF	TGCAGTGCTAGCAGGGCGGGGTACAATGAGCAGTTCTTC
NA	TRBV7-9	NA	TRBJ2-7	CASSPPSLRDNYEQYF	TGTGCCAGCAGTCCTCCCTCCCTGCGGGACAACTACGAGCAGTACTTC
TRBD1	TRBV7-2	NA	TRBJ2-5	CASSLFWDSQVTQYF	TGTGCCAGCAGCTTATTCTGGGACAGCCAAGTGACCCAGTACTTC
NA	TRBV7-6	many	TRBJ2-3	CASSFRESTDTQYF	TGTGCCAGCAGCTTCCGAGAGTCCACAGATACGCAGTATTTT
NA	TRBV7-6	NA	TRBJ2-1	CASSQRPHNEQFF	TGTGCCAGCAGCCAGCGGCCCCACAATGAGCAGTTCTTC
NA	TRBV7-9	NA	TRBJ1-2	CASSLVAPVSYTF	TGTGCCAGCAGCTTAGTGGCCCCAGTGAGCTACACCTTC